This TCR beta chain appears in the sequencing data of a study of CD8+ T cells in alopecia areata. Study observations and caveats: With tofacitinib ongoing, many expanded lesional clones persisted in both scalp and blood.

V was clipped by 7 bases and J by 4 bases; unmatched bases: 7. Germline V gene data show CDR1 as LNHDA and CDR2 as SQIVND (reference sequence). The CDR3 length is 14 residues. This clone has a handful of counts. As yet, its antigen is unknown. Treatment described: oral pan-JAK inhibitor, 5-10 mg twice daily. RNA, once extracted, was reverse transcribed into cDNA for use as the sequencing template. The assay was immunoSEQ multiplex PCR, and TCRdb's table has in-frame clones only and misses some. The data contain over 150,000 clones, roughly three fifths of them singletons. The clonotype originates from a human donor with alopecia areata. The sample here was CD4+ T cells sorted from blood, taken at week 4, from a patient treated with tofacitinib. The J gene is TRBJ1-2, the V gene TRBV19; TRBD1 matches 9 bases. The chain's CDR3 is CASTQGAWSYGYTF. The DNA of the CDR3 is TGTGCCAGTACACAGGGGGCATGGAGCTATGGCTACACCTTC.